These T cell receptor beta chains were read from a single sample in a study of beta chain features in type 1 diabetes. Sequencing was performed with immunoSEQ multiplex PCR; in TCRdb, only in-frame clones are kept and a portion is missing. The profile covers under 250,000 clones, with approximately 11% appearing a single time and approximately 1.4% taken by the ten largest. The material sequenced was central memory CD4+ T cells from blood. These receptors originate from a man between 18 and 35 years old in good health. CDR3s include the opening cysteine and the closing phenylalanine or tryptophan. Each record gives: CDR3 protein, CDR3 DNA, clone size, V gene, D gene, J gene. D genes are given only for firm matches. Not every row has a clone size; where given, it reads once, few, many or a size class.

CDR3: CASSLRQGVNQPQHF
DNA: TGTGCCAGCAGCTTGCGACAGGGGGTCAATCAGCCCCAGCATTTT
size: many
V: TRBV7-2
D: TRBD1
J: TRBJ1-5

CDR3: CASSLGSLGETQYF
DNA: TGTGCCAGCAGCTTAGGTTCTCTAGGCGAGACCCAGTACTTC
size: NA
V: TRBV7-6
D: NA
J: TRBJ2-5

CDR3: CAWSSARYTEAFF
DNA: TGTGCCTGGAGTTCTGCCCGGTACACTGAAGCTTTCTTT
size: few
V: TRBV30
D: NA
J: TRBJ1-1

CDR3: CASSWGLAHEQYF
DNA: TGTGCCAGCAGCTGGGGACTAGCCCACGAGCAGTACTTC
size: NA
V: TRBV5-4
D: TRBD2
J: TRBJ2-7

CDR3: CATATRTSGADTQYF
DNA: TGTGCCACCGCGACGAGGACTAGCGGAGCAGATACGCAGTATTTT
size: NA
V: TRBV15
D: TRBD2
J: TRBJ2-3

CDR3: CSVTGVNIQYF
DNA: TGCAGCGTTACAGGGGTAAACATTCAGTACTTC
size: NA
V: TRBV29-1
D: TRBD1
J: TRBJ2-4

CDR3: CASSPGTGRSYEQYF
DNA: TGTGCCAGCAGCCCCGGGACAGGACGCTCCTACGAGCAGTACTTC
size: many
V: TRBV7-2
D: TRBD1
J: TRBJ2-7

CDR3: CASSLTSGRGDTQYF
DNA: TGTGCCAGCAGCTTAACTAGCGGGAGGGGAGATACGCAGTATTTT
size: NA
V: TRBV7-2
D: TRBD2
J: TRBJ2-3

CDR3: CASSLGLAGATYEQYF
DNA: TGCGCCAGCAGCCTCGGACTAGCGGGCGCCACCTACGAGCAGTACTTC
size: few
V: TRBV5-1
D: TRBD2
J: TRBJ2-7

CDR3: CASSAQETQYF
DNA: TGTGCCAGCAGCGCCCAGGAGACCCAGTACTTC
size: NA
V: TRBV7-2
D: NA
J: TRBJ2-5

CDR3: CASSADGQLGETQYF
DNA: TGTGCCAGCAGCGCAGACGGACAGTTGGGAGAGACCCAGTACTTC
size: many
V: TRBV7-9
D: NA
J: TRBJ2-5

CDR3: CASRLSGTGTYNEQFF
DNA: TGTGCCAGCAGACTCTCCGGGACTGGAACCTACAATGAGCAGTTCTTC
size: NA
V: TRBV28
D: NA
J: TRBJ2-1

CDR3: CASSDIFTTDTQYF
DNA: TGTGCCAGCAGCGATATCTTCACCACAGATACGCAGTATTTT
size: few
V: TRBV13
D: NA
J: TRBJ2-3

CDR3: CASSQAPSNGYTF
DNA: TGTGCCAGCAGCCAAGCCCCCAGCAACGGCTACACCTTC
size: NA
V: TRBV4-2
D: NA
J: TRBJ1-2

CDR3: CASSLSPGQIYEQYF
DNA: TGTGCCAGCAGTTTATCCCCAGGACAGATCTACGAGCAGTACTTC
size: many
V: TRBV27
D: NA
J: TRBJ2-7

CDR3: CASSRTSGRETQYF
DNA: TGTGCCAGCAGCCGGACTAGCGGGAGAGAGACCCAGTACTTC
size: NA
V: TRBV5-6
D: TRBD2
J: TRBJ2-5

CDR3: CASSLEGFAGYTF
DNA: TGCGCCAGCAGCTTGGAGGGGTTTGCTGGCTACACCTTC
size: NA
V: TRBV5-1
D: NA
J: TRBJ1-2

CDR3: CATSTRDRGIYEQYF
DNA: TGTGCCACCAGCACGCGGGACAGGGGGATCTACGAGCAGTACTTC
size: NA
V: TRBV15
D: TRBD1
J: TRBJ2-7

CDR3: CASSPNSGSYEQYF
DNA: TGTGCCAGCTCACCGAATTCCGGGAGCTACGAGCAGTACTTC
size: few
V: TRBV18
D: NA
J: TRBJ2-7

CDR3: CAWSKPGQGWFGQYF
DNA: TGTGCCTGGAGCAAACCGGGACAGGGGTGGTTCGGGCAGTACTTC
size: NA
V: TRBV30
D: TRBD1
J: TRBJ2-7

CDR3: CASRAGERLNEQFF
DNA: TGTGCCAGCAGAGCGGGAGAGAGACTGAATGAGCAGTTCTTC
size: NA
V: TRBV2
D: TRBD2
J: TRBJ2-1